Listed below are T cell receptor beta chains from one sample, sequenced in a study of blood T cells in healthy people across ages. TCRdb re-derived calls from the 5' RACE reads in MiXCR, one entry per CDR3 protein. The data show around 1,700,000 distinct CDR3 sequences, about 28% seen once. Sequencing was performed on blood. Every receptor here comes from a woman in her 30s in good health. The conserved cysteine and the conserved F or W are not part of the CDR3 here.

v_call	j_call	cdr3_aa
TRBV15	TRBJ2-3	ATSRDRVGAGDTQY
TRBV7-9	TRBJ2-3	ASRPAYTSTDTQY
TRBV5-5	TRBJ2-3	ASSLDWGTDTQY
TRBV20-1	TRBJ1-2	SAFPQGNYGYT
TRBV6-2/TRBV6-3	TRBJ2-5	ASSSARTVQETQY
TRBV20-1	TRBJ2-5	SAYPTSGVRETQY
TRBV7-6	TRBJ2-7	ASSFADSPPSEQY
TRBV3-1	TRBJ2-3	ASSQEGGTGTDTQY
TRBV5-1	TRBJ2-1	ASSLVASRGEQF
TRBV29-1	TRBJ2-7	SVERGDRAYEQY